The sequence of this T cell receptor beta chain was determined in a study of beta chain features in type 1 diabetes. Unmatched junction bases numbered 11, after V lost 5 bases and J lost 6 bases. The CDR3 is made up of 15 amino acids. Germline V gene sequence: CDR1 SNHLY, CDR2 FYNNEI. Expressed TCRB transcripts were sequenced because the entire RNA isolate underwent reverse transcription. Data came from immunoSEQ multiplex PCR; TCRdb stores just in-frame clones and leaves some out. The data hold approximately 160,000 clones, with less than 9.5% observed a single time. This clone was counted between two and nine times.

Sequenced material: central memory CD4+ T cells from blood. The TCR sequence derives from a man between 18 and 35 years old in good health. The rearrangement joins TRBV2 to TRBJ2-7; 9 bases fit TRBD1. In DNA, the CDR3 is TGTGCCAGCAGTCGACAGGGGGATCTAGCTGTCGAGCAGTACTTC. It encodes CASSRQGDLAVEQYF.